This T cell receptor (beta chain) was sequenced during a study of cytomegalovirus exposure and HLA in healthy donors. Study observations and caveats: It was taken for granted in presence/absence analyses that sequencing depth across donors was roughly uniform. Most of the TCR beta V segments (in an earlier analysis) were productive either about 90% or about 30% of the time. The study carried out a later analysis of TCR beta sequences. It associated about 15,000 of them with specific HLA alleles at a false discovery rate of 0.05.

The V segment lost 5 bases and the J segment 8 bases; nucleotides outside the gene matches: 4. CDR1 MNHNY and CDR2 SVGAGI come from the germline V gene (reference sequence). CDR3 length: 14 residues. The PCR ran on 60 Vbeta and 13 Jbeta primers. Data came from immunoSEQ multiplex PCR; TCRdb stores just in-frame clones and leaves some out. Of fewer than 95,000 clones in the sample, 75% to 85% were seen once. Worth noting for this clone: Its antigen remains unknown.

The sequenced material came from PBMCs. The chain is built from TRBV6-6 and TRBJ2-3; 13 nucleotides match TRBD2. The receptor was isolated from a young man in good health and CMV-seronegative. The CDR3 nucleotides are TGTGCCAGCAGTGCCGGGACTAGCGGGGCTACGCAGTATTTT. It codes for CASSAGTSGATQYF.